This T cell receptor (beta chain) was captured in a study of T cells in Graves' hyperthyroidism and ophthalmopathy. On the study more broadly: Peripheral blood samples were taken at initial diagnosis, prior to any treatment. Study outcomes and limitations: Most clonotypes that expanded in the thyroid above 0.001 also showed up in blood.

Amplification yielded TCR beta CDR3 regions, with RNA transcripts as the source. TCR CDR3 regions were first amplified by RT-PCR with HTBI primers. MiXCR was run by TCRdb on the multiplex PCR reads, yielding one entry per CDR3 protein. The table includes about half a million distinct CDR3 sequences, roughly a quarter detected once. For the diagnoses, clinical symptoms, serum thyroxine and TRAb, thyroid ultrasound and orbital computed tomography were used. PBMCs were sourced from roughly 9.1 ml fresh peripheral blood. To note about this clonotype: Antigen: not known.

V was trimmed by 2 bases and J by 3 bases, leaving 19 bases between them. The CDR3 is made up of 17 amino acids. Germline assignment: CDR1 KGHSH and CDR2 LQKENI. This sequence was found in a woman aged 25-40 years with Graves' ophthalmopathy. Sequenced material: blood. The V gene is TRBV18, the J gene TRBJ1-2; a weak D match, TRBD1 (5 bases). The CDR3 spells CASSPNGFGQGDYGYTF. CDR3 sequence (DNA): TGTGCCAGCTCACCAAACGGGTTTGGGCAGGGAGACTATGGCTACACCTTC.